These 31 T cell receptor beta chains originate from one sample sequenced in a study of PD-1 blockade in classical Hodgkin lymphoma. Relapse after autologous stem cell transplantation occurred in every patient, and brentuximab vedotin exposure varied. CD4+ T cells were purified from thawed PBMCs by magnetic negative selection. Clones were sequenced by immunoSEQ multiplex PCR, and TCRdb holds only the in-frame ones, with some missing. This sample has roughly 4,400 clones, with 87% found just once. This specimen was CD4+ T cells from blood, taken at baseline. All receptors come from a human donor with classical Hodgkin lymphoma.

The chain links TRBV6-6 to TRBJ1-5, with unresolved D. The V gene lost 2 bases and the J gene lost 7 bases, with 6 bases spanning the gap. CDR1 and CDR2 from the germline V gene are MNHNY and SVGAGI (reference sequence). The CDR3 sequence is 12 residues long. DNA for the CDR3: TGTGCCAGCAGTTACCTAGGGCAGCCCCAGCATTTT. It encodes CASSYLGQPQHF.

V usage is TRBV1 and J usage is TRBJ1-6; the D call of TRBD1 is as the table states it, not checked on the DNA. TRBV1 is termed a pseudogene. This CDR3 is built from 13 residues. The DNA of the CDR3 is TGCACCAGCCACTGGGCCAGGGATAAACCCCTCCACTTT. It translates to CTSHWARDKPLHF.

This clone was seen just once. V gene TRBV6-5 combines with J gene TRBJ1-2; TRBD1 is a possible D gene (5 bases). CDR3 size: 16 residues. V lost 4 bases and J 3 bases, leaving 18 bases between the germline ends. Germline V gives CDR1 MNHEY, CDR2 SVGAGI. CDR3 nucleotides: TGTGCCAGCAGTTCCTCGACCGGGACTTACTACTATGGCTACACCTTC. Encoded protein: CASSSSTGTYYYGYTF.

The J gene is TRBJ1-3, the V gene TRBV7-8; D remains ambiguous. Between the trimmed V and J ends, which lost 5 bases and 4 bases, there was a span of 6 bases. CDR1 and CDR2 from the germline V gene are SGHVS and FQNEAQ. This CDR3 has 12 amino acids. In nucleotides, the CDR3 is TGTGCCAGCAGCCAAACAGGAAACACCATATATTTT. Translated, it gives CASSQTGNTIYF.

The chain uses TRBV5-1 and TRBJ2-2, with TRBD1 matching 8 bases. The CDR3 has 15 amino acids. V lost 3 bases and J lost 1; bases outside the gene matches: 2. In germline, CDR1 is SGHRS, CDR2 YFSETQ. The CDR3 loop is CASSWTGQNTGELFF. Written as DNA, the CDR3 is TGCGCCAGCAGCTGGACAGGGCAGAACACCGGGGAGCTGTTTTTT.

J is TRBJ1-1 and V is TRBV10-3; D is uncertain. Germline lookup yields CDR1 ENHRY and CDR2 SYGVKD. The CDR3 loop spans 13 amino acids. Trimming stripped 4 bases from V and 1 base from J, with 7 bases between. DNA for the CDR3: TGTGCCATCAGTGTGGCCCAGAACACTGAAGCTTTCTTT. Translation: CAISVAQNTEAFF.

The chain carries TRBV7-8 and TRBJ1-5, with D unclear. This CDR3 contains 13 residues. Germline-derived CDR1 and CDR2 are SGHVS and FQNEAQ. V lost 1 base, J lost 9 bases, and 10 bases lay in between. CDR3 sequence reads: CASSLVEDGPQHF. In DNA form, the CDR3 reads TGTGCCAGCAGCTTAGTTGAGGATGGGCCCCAGCATTTT.

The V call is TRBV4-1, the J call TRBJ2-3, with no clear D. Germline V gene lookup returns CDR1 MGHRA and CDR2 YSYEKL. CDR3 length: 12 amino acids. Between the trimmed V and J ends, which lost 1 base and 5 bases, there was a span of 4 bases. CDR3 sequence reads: CASSQVLDTQYF. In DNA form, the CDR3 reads TGCGCCAGCAGCCAAGTTTTAGATACGCAGTATTTT.

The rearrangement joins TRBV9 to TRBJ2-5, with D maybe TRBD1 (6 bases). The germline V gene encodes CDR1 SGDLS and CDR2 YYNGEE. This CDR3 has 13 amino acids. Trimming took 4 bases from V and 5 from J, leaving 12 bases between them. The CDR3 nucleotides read TGTGCCAGCAGCTACAGGGTCAGTGAGACCCAGTACTTC. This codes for CASSYRVSETQYF.

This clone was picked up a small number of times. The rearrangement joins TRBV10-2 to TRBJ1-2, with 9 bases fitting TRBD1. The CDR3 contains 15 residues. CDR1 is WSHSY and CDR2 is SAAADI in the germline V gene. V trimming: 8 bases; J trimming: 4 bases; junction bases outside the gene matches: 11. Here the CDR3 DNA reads TGCGCCAGCTCTCCGGACAGGGGAGGGGCCTATGGCTACACCTTC. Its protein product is CASSPDRGGAYGYTF.

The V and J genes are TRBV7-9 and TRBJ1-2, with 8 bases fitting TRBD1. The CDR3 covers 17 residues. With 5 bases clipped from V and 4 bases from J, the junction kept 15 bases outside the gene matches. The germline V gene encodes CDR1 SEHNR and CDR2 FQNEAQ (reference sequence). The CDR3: CASSLRGQGAMPYGYTF. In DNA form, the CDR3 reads TGTGCCAGCAGCCTAAGGGGGCAGGGGGCGATGCCCTATGGCTACACCTTC.

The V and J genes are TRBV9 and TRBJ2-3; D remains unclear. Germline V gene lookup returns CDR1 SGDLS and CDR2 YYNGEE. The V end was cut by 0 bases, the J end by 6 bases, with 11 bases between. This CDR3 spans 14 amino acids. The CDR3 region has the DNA TGTGCCAGCAGCGTAGATCAGCTGACGGATACGCAGTATTTT. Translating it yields CASSVDQLTDTQYF.

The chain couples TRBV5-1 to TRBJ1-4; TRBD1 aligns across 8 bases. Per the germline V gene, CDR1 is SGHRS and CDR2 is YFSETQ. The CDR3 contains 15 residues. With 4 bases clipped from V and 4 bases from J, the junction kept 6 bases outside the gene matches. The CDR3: CASSPGQGDNEKLFF. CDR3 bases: TGCGCCAGCAGCCCAGGACAGGGTGATAATGAAAAACTGTTTTTT.

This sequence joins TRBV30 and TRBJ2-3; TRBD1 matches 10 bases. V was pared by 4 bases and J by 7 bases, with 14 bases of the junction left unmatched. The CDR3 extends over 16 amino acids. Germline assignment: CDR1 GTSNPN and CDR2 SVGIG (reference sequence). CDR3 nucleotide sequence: TGTGCCTGGACCCCAGGAGGGACAGGGGTAAAGAATACGCAGTATTTT. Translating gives CAWTPGGTGVKNTQYF.

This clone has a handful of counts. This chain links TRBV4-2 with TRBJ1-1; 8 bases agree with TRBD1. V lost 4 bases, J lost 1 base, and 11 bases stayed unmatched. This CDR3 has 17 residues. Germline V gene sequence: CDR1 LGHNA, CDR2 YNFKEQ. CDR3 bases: TGTGCCAGCAGCCCTTCAGGGGGCATAGTTGCGAACACTGAAGCTTTCTTT. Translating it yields CASSPSGGIVANTEAFF.

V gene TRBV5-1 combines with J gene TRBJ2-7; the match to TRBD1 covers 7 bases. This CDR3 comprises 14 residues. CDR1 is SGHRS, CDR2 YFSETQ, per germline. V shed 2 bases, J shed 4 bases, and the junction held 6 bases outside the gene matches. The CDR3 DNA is TGCGCCAGCAGCTTCTTCGGACAGGATTACGAGCAGTACTTC. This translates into CASSFFGQDYEQYF.

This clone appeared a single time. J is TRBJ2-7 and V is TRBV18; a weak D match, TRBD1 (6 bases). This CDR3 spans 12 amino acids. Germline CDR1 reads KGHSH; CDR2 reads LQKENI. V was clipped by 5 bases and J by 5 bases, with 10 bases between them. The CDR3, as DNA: TGTGCCAGCTCAGGGGGCATCAACGAGCAGTACTTC. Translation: CASSGGINEQYF.

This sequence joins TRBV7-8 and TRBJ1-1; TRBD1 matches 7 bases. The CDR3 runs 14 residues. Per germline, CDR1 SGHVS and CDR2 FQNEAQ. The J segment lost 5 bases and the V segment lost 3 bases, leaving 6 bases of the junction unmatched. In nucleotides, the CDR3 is TGTGCCAGCAGCTTGGAGGGGGCGAGGACTGAAGCTTTCTTT. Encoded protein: CASSLEGARTEAFF.

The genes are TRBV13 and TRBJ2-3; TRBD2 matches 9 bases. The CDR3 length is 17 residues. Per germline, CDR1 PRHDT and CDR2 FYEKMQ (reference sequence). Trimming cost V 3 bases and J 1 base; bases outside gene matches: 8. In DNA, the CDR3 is TGTGCCAGCAGCTTGGTCTCTAGCGGGGCGCGCACAGATACGCAGTATTTT. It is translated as CASSLVSSGARTDTQYF.

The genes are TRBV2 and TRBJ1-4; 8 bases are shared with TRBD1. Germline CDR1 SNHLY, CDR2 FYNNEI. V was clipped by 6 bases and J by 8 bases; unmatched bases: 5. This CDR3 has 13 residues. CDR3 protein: CASSGQGREKLFF. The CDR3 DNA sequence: TGTGCCAGCAGCGGACAGGGTAGGGAAAAACTGTTTTTT.

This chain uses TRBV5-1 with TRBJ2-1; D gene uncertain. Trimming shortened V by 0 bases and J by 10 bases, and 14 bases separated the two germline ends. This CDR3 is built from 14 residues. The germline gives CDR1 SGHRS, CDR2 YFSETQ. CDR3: CASSLVLGVGEQFF. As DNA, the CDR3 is TGCGCCAGCAGCTTGGTCCTAGGCGTGGGGGAGCAGTTCTTC.

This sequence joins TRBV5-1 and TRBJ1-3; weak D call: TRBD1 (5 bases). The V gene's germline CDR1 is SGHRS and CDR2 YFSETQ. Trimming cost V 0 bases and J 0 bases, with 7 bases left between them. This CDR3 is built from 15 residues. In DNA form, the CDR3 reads TGCGCCAGCAGCTTGGATGGGACCTCTGGAAACACCATATATTTT. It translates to CASSLDGTSGNTIYF.

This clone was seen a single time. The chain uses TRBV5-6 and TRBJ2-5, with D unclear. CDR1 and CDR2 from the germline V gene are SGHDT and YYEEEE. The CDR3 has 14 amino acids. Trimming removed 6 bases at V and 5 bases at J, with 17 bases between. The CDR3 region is CASITWGIEETQYF. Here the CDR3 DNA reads TGTGCCAGCATCACTTGGGGAATAGAGGAGACCCAGTACTTC.

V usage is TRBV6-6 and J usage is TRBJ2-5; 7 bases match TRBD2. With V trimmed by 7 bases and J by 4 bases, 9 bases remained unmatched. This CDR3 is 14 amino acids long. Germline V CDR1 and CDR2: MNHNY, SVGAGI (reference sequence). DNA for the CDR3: TGTGCCAGCAATCATAGCGGGCTGATAGAGACCCAGTACTTC. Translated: CASNHSGLIETQYF.

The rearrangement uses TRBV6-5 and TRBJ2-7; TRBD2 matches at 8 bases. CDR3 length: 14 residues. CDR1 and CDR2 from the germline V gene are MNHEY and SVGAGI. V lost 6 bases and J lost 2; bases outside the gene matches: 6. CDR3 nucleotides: TGTGCCAGCAGCCATAGCGGGACGACCTACGAGCAGTACTTC. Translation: CASSHSGTTYEQYF.

The CDR3 DNA reads as TGTGCCAGCAGTGAAGTGGGGGGGCAAGTAGGCGACGAGCAGTACTTC. Protein: CASSEVGGQVGDEQYF. V usage is TRBV6-1 and J usage is TRBJ2-7; the D gene is possibly TRBD2 (7 bases). With 1 base removed from V and 5 bases from J, the gap between germline ends came to 18 bases. CDR1 MNHNS and CDR2 SASEGT come from the germline V gene. This CDR3 spans 16 amino acids.

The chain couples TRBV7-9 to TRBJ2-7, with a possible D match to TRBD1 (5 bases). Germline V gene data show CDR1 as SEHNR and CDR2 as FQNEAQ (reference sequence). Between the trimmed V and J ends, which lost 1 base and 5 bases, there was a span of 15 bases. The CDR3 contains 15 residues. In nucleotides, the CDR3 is TGTGCCAGCAGCTTAGGGACGTTGGGGCGGAACGAGCAGTACTTC. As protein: CASSLGTLGRNEQYF.

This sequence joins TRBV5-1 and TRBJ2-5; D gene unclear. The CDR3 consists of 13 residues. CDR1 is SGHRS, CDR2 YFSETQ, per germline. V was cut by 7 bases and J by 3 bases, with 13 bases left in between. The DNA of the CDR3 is TGCGCCAGCTCCGAACTTCCCGAAGAGACCCAGTACTTC. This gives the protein CASSELPEETQYF. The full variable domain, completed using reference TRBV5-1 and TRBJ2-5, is KAGVTQTPRYLIKTRGQQVTLSCSPISGHRSVSWYQQTPGQGLQFLFEYFSETQRNKGNFPGRFSGRQFSNSRSEMNVSTLELGDSALYLCASSELPEETQYFGPGTRLLVL.

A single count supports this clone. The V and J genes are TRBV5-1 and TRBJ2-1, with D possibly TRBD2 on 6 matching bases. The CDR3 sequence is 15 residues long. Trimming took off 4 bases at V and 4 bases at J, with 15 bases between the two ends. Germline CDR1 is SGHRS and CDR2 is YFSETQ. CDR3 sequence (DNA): TGCGCCAGCAGCCGTGTGGCGGGGACTTACAATGAGCAGTTCTTC. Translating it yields CASSRVAGTYNEQFF.

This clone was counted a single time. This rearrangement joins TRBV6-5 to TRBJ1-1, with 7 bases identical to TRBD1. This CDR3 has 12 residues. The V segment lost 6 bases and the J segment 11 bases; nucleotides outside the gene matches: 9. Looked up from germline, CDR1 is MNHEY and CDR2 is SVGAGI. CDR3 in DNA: TGTGCCAGCAGCCCCTTAACAGGGGAGGCTTTCTTT. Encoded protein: CASSPLTGEAFF.

CDR3 amino acids: CASSLRRGIQNEQFF. CDR3 nucleotide sequence: TGTGCCAGCAGCTTGAGGCGGGGAATACAAAATGAGCAGTTCTTC. The chain links TRBV5-4 to TRBJ2-1; TRBD2 might be the D (6 bases). V lost 1 base, J lost 7 bases, and 15 bases lay in between. There are 15 residues in the CDR3. Per the germline V gene, CDR1 is SGHNT and CDR2 is YYREEE (reference sequence).